The clone carrying this T cell receptor (beta chain) was observed at least ten times. This entry is derived from a study of Graves' ophthalmopathy and Graves' hyperthyroidism. V lost 6 bases and J lost 0, with 18 bases in between. The CDR3 extends over 16 amino acids. Germline V gene data show CDR1 as DFQATT and CDR2 as SNEGSKA (reference sequence). The authors amplified TCR beta CDR3 regions, and they did so from RNA transcripts for repertoire sequencing. Second-round multiplex PCR came after a first-round RT-PCR that employed HTBI primers. Each CDR3 protein gets one entry after TCRdb re-called the multiplex PCR reads with MiXCR. In the table there are about 220,000 distinct CDR3 sequences, roughly a fifth of which are singletons.

This receptor was obtained from a woman between 45 and 60 years old with Graves' ophthalmopathy. The V call is TRBV20-1, the J call TRBJ1-3; D unclear. Sequencing used peripheral blood. The CDR3 DNA sequence: TGCAGTGCCCTCAAGGACGGGCTTCTCTCTGGAAACACCATATATTTT. Translation gives CSALKDGLLSGNTIYF.